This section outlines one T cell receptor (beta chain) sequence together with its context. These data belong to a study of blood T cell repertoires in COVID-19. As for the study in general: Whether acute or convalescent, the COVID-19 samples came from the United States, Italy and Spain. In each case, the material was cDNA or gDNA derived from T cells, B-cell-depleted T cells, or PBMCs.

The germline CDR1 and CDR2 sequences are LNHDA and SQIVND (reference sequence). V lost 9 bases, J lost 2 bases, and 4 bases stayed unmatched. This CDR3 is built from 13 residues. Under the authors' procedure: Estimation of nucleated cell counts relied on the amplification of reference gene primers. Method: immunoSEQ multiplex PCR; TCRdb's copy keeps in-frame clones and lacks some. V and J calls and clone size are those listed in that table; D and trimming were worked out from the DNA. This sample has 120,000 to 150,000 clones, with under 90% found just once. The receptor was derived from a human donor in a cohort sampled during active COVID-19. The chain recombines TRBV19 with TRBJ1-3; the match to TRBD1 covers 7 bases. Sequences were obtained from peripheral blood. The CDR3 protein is CASGDSPGNTIYF. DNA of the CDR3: TGTGCCAGCGGGGACAGCCCTGGAAACACCATATATTTT. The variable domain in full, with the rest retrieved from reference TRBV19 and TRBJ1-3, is DGGITQSPKYLFRKEGQNVTLSCEQNLNHDAMYWYRQDPGQGLRLIYYSQIVNDFQKGDIAEGYSVSREKKESFPLTVTSAQKNPTAFYLCASGDSPGNTIYFGEGSWLTVV.